The 21 T cell receptor beta chains below were found in one sample sequenced in a study of blood T cell repertoires in COVID-19 (dated by TCRdb to between 2020 and 2021). The library was generated by the immunoSEQ multiplex PCR assay. In TCRdb, the immuneACCESS table is reduced to in-frame sequences with V and J assigned. These tables do not hold every clone; where another copy was compared, an unresolved V gene accounts for under half, and the others remain unexplained. The sample table contains 250,000 to 300,000 clones; only one count was recorded for around nine tenths of them. 1.7% of the sample belongs to the ten largest clones. Input material: PBMCs or T cells enriched from blood (not recorded which). Receptors were obtained from a woman aged 40 to 50 who had recovered from COVID-19.

This clone appeared once. This chain joins TRBV5-1 and TRBJ2-5; 14 bases line up with TRBD2. V shed 4 bases, J shed 9 bases, and the junction held 11 bases outside the gene matches. The CDR3 runs to 16 residues. The germline gives CDR1 SGHRS, CDR2 YFSETQ. Written as DNA, the CDR3 is TGCGCCAGCAGCGAATACCAAGGACTAGCGGGAGGATCCCAGTACTTC. Its protein product is CASSEYQGLAGGSQYF.

The rearrangement uses TRBV5-5 and TRBJ1-2; D remains ambiguous. This CDR3 spans 13 amino acids. Germline CDR1 reads SGHKS; CDR2 reads YYEKEE (reference sequence). Between the trimmed V and J ends, which lost 2 bases and 4 bases, there was a span of 9 bases. CDR3 coding DNA: TGTGCCAGCAGCTTTCTGCGCGGCTATGGCTACACCTTC. As protein: CASSFLRGYGYTF.

The genes are TRBV6-5 and TRBJ1-1; 7 bases are a match to TRBD1. Germline V gives CDR1 MNHEY, CDR2 SVGAGI. V lost 7 bases, J lost 2 bases, and 7 bases stayed unmatched. This CDR3 spans 14 amino acids. As DNA, the CDR3 is TGTGCCAGCAACCCCAGGGGGGTTAACACTGAAGCTTTCTTT. This translates into CASNPRGVNTEAFF.

V gene TRBV4-3 combines with J gene TRBJ2-2, with 8 bases identical to TRBD1. Per germline, CDR1 LGHNA and CDR2 YSLEER. The CDR3 is made up of 17 amino acids. The ends lost 0 bases at V and 1 base at J; junction bases unmatched: 4. The CDR3 nucleotides read TGCGCCAGCAGCCAAGATGGCAGGGGGCGGAACACCGGGGAGCTGTTTTTT. Translating gives CASSQDGRGRNTGELFF.

Comments on this clone: A read error is possible here, since a much larger clone lies one base away. This chain joins TRBV11-3 and TRBJ1-1, with TRBD1 as a possible D gene (5 bases). The CDR3 spans 13 residues. CDR1 and CDR2 (germline): SGHNT, YENEEA. V lost 3 bases and J lost 1, with 6 bases in between. In DNA, the CDR3 is TGTGCCAGCAGCTTCGACAGGAACACTGAAGCTTTCTTT. As protein: CASSFDRNTEAFF.

The V gene is TRBV6-5, the J gene TRBJ1-5; D not certain. V lost 4 bases and J lost 0, with 13 bases in between. Germline assignment: CDR1 MNHEY and CDR2 SVGAGI. This CDR3 contains 16 residues. CDR3 in amino acids: CASSWSRGYSNQPQHF. CDR3 in DNA: TGTGCCAGCAGTTGGAGTCGGGGTTATAGCAATCAGCCCCAGCATTTT.

The CDR3 DNA follows: TGTGCCAGCAGTTCCCGACAGGGGAGGAACTATAATTCACCCCTCCACTTT. As protein: CASSSRQGRNYNSPLHF. V usage is TRBV5-4 and J usage is TRBJ1-6, with TRBD1 matching over 8 bases. CDR1 and CDR2 from the germline V gene are SGHNT and YYREEE (reference sequence). There are 17 residues in the CDR3. Germline trimming cut 5 bases from V and 3 bases from J; bases unmatched to any gene: 10.

CDR3 in DNA: TGTGCCAGCAGTCCTAACCCGCATTCAGGGGGCGGTCAGCCCCAGCATTTT. Translated, it gives CASSPNPHSGGGQPQHF. V and J are TRBV7-2 and TRBJ1-5; 8 bases map to TRBD1. The CDR3 runs 17 residues. From germline, CDR1 is SGHTA and CDR2 FQGNSA. V was clipped by 6 bases and J by 6 bases; unmatched bases: 16.

The chain employs TRBV6-5 and TRBJ1-1; D unclear. V gave up 7 bases and J gave up 1 base, with 10 bases separating them. Germline CDR1 reads MNHEY; CDR2 reads SVGAGI. The length of the CDR3 is 13 residues. CDR3 region: CASTFPRNTEAFF. The CDR3 bases are TGTGCCAGCACGTTCCCTAGGAACACTGAAGCTTTCTTT.

This chain connects TRBV10-3 to TRBJ1-2, with D possibly being TRBD1 (5 bases). The germline V gene has CDR1 ENHRY and CDR2 SYGVKD. CDR3 length equals 13 residues. The V end was cut by 7 bases, the J end by 5 bases, with 14 bases between. CDR3 bases: TGTGCCATCACAGGGTCTATGGGGTATGGCTACACCTTC. Amino acid sequence: CAITGSMGYGYTF.

J is TRBJ2-5 and V is TRBV24-1, with TRBD1 identical over 9 bases. The germline gives CDR1 KGHDR, CDR2 SFDVKD. This CDR3 has 13 amino acids. J was trimmed by 7 bases and V by 4 bases; bases with no gene match: 3. The CDR3 region has the DNA TGTGCCACCAGTGAGGGACAGGGCGGGACCCAGTACTTC. This codes for CATSEGQGGTQYF.

This clone was recorded once. The rearrangement joins TRBV29-1 to TRBJ1-2; D uncertain. Germline CDR1 reads SQVTM; CDR2 reads ANQGSEA. This CDR3 is 13 amino acids long. V shed 3 bases and J shed 8 bases, with 16 bases lying between them. In DNA, the CDR3 is TGCAGCGTTGAGCGGGTCTACCGGTCGGGCTACACCTTC. It translates to CSVERVYRSGYTF.

The genes are TRBV15 and TRBJ2-5; the match to TRBD2 covers 7 bases. The germline CDR1 and CDR2 sequences are LNHNV and YYDKDF (reference sequence). With 1 base clipped from V and 3 bases from J, the junction kept 2 bases outside the gene matches. The CDR3 sequence is 14 residues long. This CDR3 reads CATSRGRGEETQYF. In DNA form, the CDR3 reads TGTGCCACCAGCAGAGGACGGGGGGAAGAGACCCAGTACTTC.

This clone was detected once. The chain employs TRBV11-2 and TRBJ1-4; D gene uncertain. Germline V gene sequence: CDR1 SGHAT, CDR2 FQNNGV. CDR3 length equals 12 residues. V lost 0 bases to trimming and J lost 11 bases, with 7 bases between them. The CDR3 region is CASSLDPGKLFF. In DNA form, the CDR3 reads TGTGCCAGCAGCTTAGATCCCGGGAAACTGTTTTTT.

V is TRBV4-2 and J is TRBJ2-7; 12 nucleotides match TRBD2. The CDR3 runs to 15 residues. The V gene's germline CDR1 is LGHNA and CDR2 YNFKEQ. V gave up 1 base and J gave up 3 bases; unmatched junction bases: 1. This CDR3 is CASSQGTSGVYEQYF. CDR3 in DNA: TGTGCCAGCAGCCAAGGGACTAGCGGGGTCTACGAGCAGTACTTC.

This chain links TRBV6-1 with TRBJ1-2; D not resolved. Trimming pared 3 bases from V and 2 bases from J, leaving 4 bases between. This CDR3 has 12 residues. The germline CDR1 and CDR2 sequences are MNHNS and SASEGT. CDR3 residues: CASSDRNYGYTF. Written as DNA, the CDR3 is TGTGCCAGCAGTGACAGAAACTATGGCTACACCTTC.

The chain has TRBV14 and TRBJ2-2; D is ambiguous. This CDR3 spans 14 amino acids. In germline, CDR1 is SGHDN, CDR2 FVKESK. V was trimmed by 4 bases and J by 2 bases, leaving 8 bases between them. CDR3 in DNA: TGTGCCAGCAGCCCCTTGAGTAACACCGGGGAGCTGTTTTTT. Amino acids: CASSPLSNTGELFF.

The chain recombines TRBV5-8 with TRBJ1-2; TRBD1 matches at 7 bases. There are 15 residues in the CDR3. Germline values: CDR1 SGHTS, CDR2 YDEGEE. J gave up 4 bases and V 3 bases, and 9 bases lay outside the gene matches. CDR3 protein: CASSSRQGRGYGYTF. Written as DNA, the CDR3 is TGTGCCAGCAGCTCCCGACAGGGACGTGGCTATGGCTACACCTTC.

This clone was detected once. Relative to the germline gene, one junction end is altered; a read error may explain this. The V gene is TRBV12-3 or TRBV12-4, the J gene TRBJ1-1; 8 bases align to TRBD1. CDR3 length: 11 residues. CDR3 in DNA: TGTGCCAGCAGTCGGGGACAGGAGTTCCTCTTT. This sequence encodes CASSRGQEFLF.

The chain links TRBV6-5 to TRBJ2-5; 12 bases agree with TRBD2. Germline V gene lookup returns CDR1 MNHEY and CDR2 SVGAGI. This CDR3 comprises 15 residues. V lost 6 bases, J lost 5 bases, and 7 bases stayed unmatched. The CDR3 protein is CASRVLAGGPETQYF. The DNA for the CDR3 is TGTGCCAGCAGGGTCCTAGCGGGAGGGCCCGAGACCCAGTACTTC.

The V gene is TRBV14, the J gene TRBJ1-2; 9 positions agree with TRBD1. Trimming cost V 1 base and J 2 bases; bases outside gene matches: 5. The V gene's germline CDR1 is SGHDN and CDR2 FVKESK. This CDR3 has 16 residues. CDR3 residues: CASSQGWTGANYGYTF. CDR3 in DNA: TGTGCCAGCAGCCAAGGGTGGACAGGGGCCAACTATGGCTACACCTTC.